The clone carrying this T cell receptor (beta chain) has a single count. Original processing methods: Amplifying reference gene primers gave estimates of nucleated cell counts. This table comes from immunoSEQ multiplex PCR, and its TCRdb copy is limited to in-frame clones, with some not included. Clone size and the V and J calls come from that table; the DNA yielded D and trimming. The sample shows 110,000 to 150,000 clones, over 75% of them seen only once. Germline lookup yields CDR1 MNHEY and CDR2 SVGAGI. Trimming cost V 8 bases and J 2 bases, with 10 bases left between them. The CDR3 consists of 12 residues. These data originate in a study of blood T cell repertoires in COVID-19. Study-wide context: There were acute and convalescent COVID-19 samples, and they came from the United States, Italy and Spain. T cells, B-cell-depleted T cells, or PBMCs supplied cDNA or gDNA.

Sequencing was performed on peripheral blood. The chain uses TRBV6-5 and TRBJ2-7; the D gene is possibly TRBD2 (5 bases). The sequence derives from a woman aged 55-70 years with active COVID-19. The CDR3 nucleotides are TGTGCCAGCTTAAGGAGGACCTACGAGCAGTACTTC. It yields the protein CASLRRTYEQYF.